Sequencing of this TCR beta chain was carried out in a study of T cell responses to AZD1222 COVID-19 vaccine. The wider study: Pooling covered second doses at about 4 or about 12 weeks.

Germline CDR1 is KGHDR and CDR2 is SFDVKD. The CDR3 length is 14 residues. The V gene lost 4 bases and the J gene lost 7 bases, with 13 bases spanning the gap. Regarding the study as a whole: Repertoire sampling occurred only after the peak T cell response. At baseline, seropositivity was found in only six or seven AZD1222 recipients. Among the donors, most were white British and more were female, and clonal diversity was possibly underestimated.

The sample holds a few counts of this clone. Antigen unknown. Data came from immunoSEQ multiplex PCR; TCRdb stores just in-frame clones and leaves some out. The table shows some 100,000 clones, with about nine tenths occurring only once. The material was peripheral blood, obtained on day 0 of AZD1222 vaccination. This clonotype was sampled from an adult in good health. V usage is TRBV24-1 and J usage is TRBJ1-5; tentative D call: TRBD1 (5 bases). CDR3 amino acids: CATSDRAGVQPQHF. The CDR3 region has the DNA TGTGCCACCAGTGACAGAGCGGGGGTCCAGCCCCAGCATTTT.